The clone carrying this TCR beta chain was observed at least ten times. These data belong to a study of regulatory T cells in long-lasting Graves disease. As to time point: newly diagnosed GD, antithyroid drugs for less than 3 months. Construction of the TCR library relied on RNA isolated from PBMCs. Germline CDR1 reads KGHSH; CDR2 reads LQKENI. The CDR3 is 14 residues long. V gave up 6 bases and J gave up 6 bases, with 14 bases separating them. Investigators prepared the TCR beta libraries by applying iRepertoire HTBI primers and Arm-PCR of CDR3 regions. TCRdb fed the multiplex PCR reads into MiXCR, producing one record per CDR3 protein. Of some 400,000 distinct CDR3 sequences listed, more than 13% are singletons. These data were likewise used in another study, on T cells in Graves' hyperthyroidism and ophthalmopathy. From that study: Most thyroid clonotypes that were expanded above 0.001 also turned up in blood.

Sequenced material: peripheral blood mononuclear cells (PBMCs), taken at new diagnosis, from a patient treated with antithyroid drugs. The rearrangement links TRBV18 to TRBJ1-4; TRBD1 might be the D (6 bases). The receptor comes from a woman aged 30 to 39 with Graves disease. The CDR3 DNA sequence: TGTGCCAGCTCCCACGACAGGAAGGATGAAAAACTGTTTTTT. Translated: CASSHDRKDEKLFF. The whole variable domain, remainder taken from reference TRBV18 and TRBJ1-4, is NAGVMQNPRHLVRRRGQEARLRCSPMKGHSHVYWYRQLPEEGLKFMVYLQKENIIDESGMPKERFSAEFPKEGPSILRIQQVVRGDSAAYFCASSHDRKDEKLFFGSGTQLSVL.